This T cell receptor beta chain came from a study of siplizumab effects on memory and regulatory T cells. Whole-study findings and limits: Alloreactive sequences tracing back to unstimulated CD4+ memory cells were significantly reduced by siplizumab. Mappable alloreactive CD4+ clones came from Treg cells about 66% of the time on average with siplizumab, against 26.9% in controls. Proliferating Tregs from siplizumab cultures lacked functional confirmation of suppression.

Sequencing of each sample assayed approximately 10^5 TCR templates. Sequenced by immunoSEQ multiplex PCR; TCRdb stores in-frame clones only, minus some. The table includes 100,000 or so clones, over 90% detected once. V lost 4 bases and J 0 bases, leaving 10 bases between the germline ends. The length of the CDR3 is 14 residues. The germline V gene encodes CDR1 LNHNV and CDR2 YYDKDF (reference sequence). With regard to this clone: Antigen unknown.

The chain recombines TRBV15 with TRBJ2-7, with D hard to call. This clonotype originated in a human donor in good health. The material sequenced was non-Treg CD4+ T cells sorted from blood. Written as DNA, the CDR3 is TGTGCCACCAGCATTCTAGAGGACTCCTACGAGCAGTACTTC. Translated: CATSILEDSYEQYF. The full variable domain, its missing parts supplied by reference TRBV15 and TRBJ2-7, is DAMVIQNPRYQVTQFGKPVTLSCSQTLNHNVMYWYQQKSSQAPKLLFHYYDKDFNNEADTPDNFQSRRPNTSFCFLDIRSPGLGDTAMYLCATSILEDSYEQYFGPGTRLTVT.